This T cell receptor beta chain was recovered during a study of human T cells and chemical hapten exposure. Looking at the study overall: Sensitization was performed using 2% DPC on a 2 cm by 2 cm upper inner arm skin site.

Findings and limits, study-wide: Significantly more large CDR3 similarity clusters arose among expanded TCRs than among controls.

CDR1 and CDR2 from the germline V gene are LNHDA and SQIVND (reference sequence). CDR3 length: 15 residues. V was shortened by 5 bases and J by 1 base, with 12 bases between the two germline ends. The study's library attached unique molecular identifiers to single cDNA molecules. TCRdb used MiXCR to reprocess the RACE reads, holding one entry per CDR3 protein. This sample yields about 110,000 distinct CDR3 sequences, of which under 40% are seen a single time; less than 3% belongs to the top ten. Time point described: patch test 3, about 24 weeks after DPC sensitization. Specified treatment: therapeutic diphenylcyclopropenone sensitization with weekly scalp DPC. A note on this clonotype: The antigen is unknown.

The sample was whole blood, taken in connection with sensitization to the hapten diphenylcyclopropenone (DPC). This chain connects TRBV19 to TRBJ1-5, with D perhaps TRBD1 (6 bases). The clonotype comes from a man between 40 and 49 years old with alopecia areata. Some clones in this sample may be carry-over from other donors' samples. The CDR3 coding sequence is TGTGCCAGTAGTGCAAACAGGGCCAGCAATCAGCCCCAGCATTTT. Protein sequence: CASSANRASNQPQHF.